The 13 T cell receptor beta chains listed next were all sequenced from one sample in a study of blood T cell repertoires in COVID-19. Clones were read by immunoSEQ multiplex PCR, and TCRdb kept only the in-frame ones, dropping some. The sample contains roughly 220,000 clones, about 80% of which appear only once. The sequenced material came from peripheral blood. These receptors were obtained from a woman aged 25 to 39 who had recovered from COVID-19.

The gene calls are TRBV7-8 and TRBJ2-7; D is perhaps TRBD2 (5 bases). Trimming cost V 1 base and J 5 bases, with 12 bases left between them. Germline V gene data show CDR1 as SGHVS and CDR2 as FQNEAQ. This CDR3 has 14 amino acids. This CDR3 reads CASSLDPGSNEQYF. As DNA, the CDR3 is TGTGCCAGCAGCTTAGATCCGGGAAGTAACGAGCAGTACTTC.

The rearrangement links TRBV14 to TRBJ1-2; TRBD1 might be the D (6 bases). The V gene lost 4 bases and the J gene lost 7 bases, with 19 bases spanning the gap. CDR1 SGHDN and CDR2 FVKESK come from the germline V gene. There are 15 residues in the CDR3. The CDR3 DNA reads TGTGCCAGCAGCCCGCGACAGGCGTTCCTCTCTGGCTACACCTTC. Translation gives CASSPRQAFLSGYTF.

This clone has only a few counts. This chain joins TRBV7-3 and TRBJ2-3, with a weak D call TRBD2 (5 bases). Per germline, CDR1 SGHTA and CDR2 FQGTGA. Trimming left V 4 bases short and J 0 bases short, with 11 bases between. The CDR3 has 15 residues. This CDR3 reads CASSYPGSSTDTQYF. The CDR3 DNA reads TGTGCCAGCAGCTACCCGGGGTCTAGCACAGATACGCAGTATTTT. Using reference TRBV7-3 and TRBJ2-3 for the parts outside the CDR3, the full variable domain is GAGVSQTPSNKVTEKGKYVELRCDPISGHTALYWYRQSLGQGPEFLIYFQGTGAADDSGLPNDRFFAVRPEGSVSTLKIQRTERGDSAVYLCASSYPGSSTDTQYFGPGTRLTVL.

The chain has TRBV5-1 and TRBJ2-7; 7 bases map to TRBD2. The CDR3 covers 18 residues. Germline V gene data show CDR1 as SGHRS and CDR2 as YFSETQ. The J segment lost 3 bases and the V segment lost 1 base, leaving 16 bases of the junction unmatched. The CDR3 DNA is TGCGCCAGCAGCTTGTTTTTGGGGGAGGGCCCAAGGTTCTACGAGCAGTACTTC. Its translation is CASSLFLGEGPRFYEQYF. Combining the CDR3 with reference TRBV5-1 and TRBJ2-7 gives the whole variable domain KAGVTQTPRYLIKTRGQQVTLSCSPISGHRSVSWYQQTPGQGLQFLFEYFSETQRNKGNFPGRFSGRQFSNSRSEMNVSTLELGDSALYLCASSLFLGEGPRFYEQYFGPGTRLTVT.

In this sample, this clone turned up once. The chain carries TRBV28 and TRBJ2-7; weak D call: TRBD1 (5 bases). The CDR3 spans 13 residues. Germline lookup yields CDR1 MDHEN and CDR2 SYDVKM. Between the trimmed V and J ends, which lost 5 bases and 5 bases, there was a span of 13 bases. The CDR3: CASSPYRTDEQYF. For the CDR3, the DNA is TGTGCCAGCAGTCCCTACAGGACCGACGAGCAGTACTTC. Combining the CDR3 with reference TRBV28 and TRBJ2-7 gives the whole variable domain DVKVTQSSRYLVKRTGEKVFLECVQDMDHENMFWYRQDPGLGLRLIYFSYDVKMKEKGDIPEGYSVSREKKERFSLILESASTNQTSMYLCASSPYRTDEQYFGPGTRLTVT.

V gene TRBV7-9 combines with J gene TRBJ1-4, with 7 bases that match TRBD1. The CDR3 sequence is 15 residues long. CDR1 SEHNR and CDR2 FQNEAQ come from the germline V gene (reference sequence). With V trimmed by 5 bases and J by 8 bases, 11 bases remained unmatched. The chain's CDR3 is CASSRSTGRSEKLFF. The CDR3 DNA reads TGTGCCAGCAGCCGCTCGACAGGGAGGAGCGAAAAACTGTTTTTT. The variable domain in full, completed from reference TRBV7-9 and TRBJ1-4, reads DTGVSQNPRHKITKRGQNVTFRCDPISEHNRLYWYRQTLGQGPEFLTYFQNEAQLEKSRLLSDRFSAERPKGSFSTLEIQRTEQGDSAMYLCASSRSTGRSEKLFFGSGTQLSVL.

The chain has TRBV10-3 and TRBJ2-7; tentatively, D is TRBD2 (6 bases). The CDR3 is made up of 15 amino acids. V was pared by 0 bases and J by 0 bases, with 9 bases between. Germline CDR1 and CDR2: ENHRY and SYGVKD. As DNA, the CDR3 is TGTGCCATCAGTGAGTCGTCTAGCGCCTCCTACGAGCAGTACTTC. Amino acid sequence: CAISESSSASYEQYF.

The chain uses TRBV11-2 and TRBJ1-6; D unresolved. CDR1 is SGHAT, CDR2 FQNNGV, per germline. Trimming took 3 bases from V and 5 from J, leaving 11 bases between them. The CDR3 contains 15 residues. CDR3 loop: CASSFSSGNNSPLHF. DNA for the CDR3: TGTGCCAGCAGCTTCTCTTCAGGAAATAATTCACCCCTCCACTTT.

In its sample, this clone was seen once. This sequence joins TRBV7-8 and TRBJ1-2, with 12 bases lining up with TRBD1. The CDR3 totals 17 residues. J gave up 1 base and V 8 bases, and 11 bases lay outside the gene matches. Germline loops: CDR1 SGHVS, CDR2 FQNEAQ. The CDR3 is CASALPGTGGFNYGYTF. In DNA, the CDR3 is TGTGCCAGCGCCCTACCCGGGACAGGGGGCTTTAACTATGGCTACACCTTC. The variable domain in full, with the rest retrieved from reference TRBV7-8 and TRBJ1-2, is GAGVSQSPRYKVAKRGQDVALRCDPISGHVSLFWYQQALGQGPEFLTYFQNEAQLDKSGLPSDRFFAERPEGSVSTLKIQRTQQEDSAVYLCASALPGTGGFNYGYTFGSGTRLTVV.

With respect to this clone: Other DNA sequences in this sample translate to the same CDR3. The V call is TRBV10-3, the J call TRBJ2-1; TRBD2 aligns across 9 bases. The junction had 2 bases not matched to a gene; V was cut back by 3 bases and J by 2 bases. The CDR3 is 15 residues long. Per the germline V gene, CDR1 is ENHRY and CDR2 is SYGVKD. CDR3 protein: CAISDGGRAYNEQFF. The CDR3 nucleotides read TGTGCCATCAGTGACGGCGGGAGGGCCTACAATGAGCAGTTCTTC.

The chain uses TRBV30 and TRBJ1-5; 9 bases match TRBD1. The V segment lost 4 bases and the J segment 6 bases; nucleotides outside the gene matches: 7. In germline, CDR1 is GTSNPN, CDR2 SVGIG (reference sequence). This CDR3 contains 14 residues. This CDR3 reads CAWNPGQGVQPQHF. CDR3 in DNA: TGTGCCTGGAACCCGGGACAGGGTGTTCAGCCCCAGCATTTT.

V usage is TRBV21-1 and J usage is TRBJ2-1; the D call TRBD1 from the table was never checked on the DNA. TRBV21-1 is described as a pseudogene. The CDR3 has 11 amino acids. CDR3 DNA: TGTGCCAGCCAGGCTTACAATGAGCAGTTCTTC. It specifies CASQAYNEQFF.

V gene TRBV19 combines with J gene TRBJ2-1; 7 bases match TRBD2. The CDR3 spans 15 residues. The germline gives CDR1 LNHDA, CDR2 SQIVND (reference sequence). The ends lost 5 bases at V and 5 bases at J; junction bases unmatched: 9. The CDR3: CASSPGWLADNEQFF. The CDR3 coding sequence is TGTGCCAGTAGTCCCGGGTGGCTAGCGGACAATGAGCAGTTCTTC.